The 25 T cell receptor beta chains given below trace back to one sample, sequenced in a study of prognosis after radiotherapy for stage I lung cancer. With two-round multiplex PCR, TCR beta CDR3 sequences were amplified from genomic DNA. TRBV and TRBJ genes each had their own specific primers in first-round PCR. Using its own MiXCR run on the multiplex PCR reads, TCRdb lists one record per CDR3 protein. The table lists some 17,000 distinct CDR3 sequences, around 40% of them singletons. The specimen comprised PBMCs, sampled before or after stereotactic body radiation therapy (not recorded which). The receptors derive from a donor at least 50 years old with non-small cell lung cancer.

By frequency in the sample, this clonotype is medium-sized. This sequence joins TRBV24-1 and TRBJ2-7, with D perhaps matching TRBD2 (5 bases). The germline V and J ends were trimmed by 12 bases and 3 bases, with 11 bases remaining between them. The germline CDR1 and CDR2 sequences are KGHDR and SFDVKD. CDR3 length: 11 amino acids. CDR3 sequence: CAPGGIYEQYF. The CDR3 DNA reads as TGTGCCCCCGGAGGTATCTACGAGCAGTACTTC.

This clonotype was counted a single time. Lacking the conserved final phenylalanine or tryptophan, this CDR3 likely reflects a read error. It is unclear where the CDR3 begins or ends on the DNA, so no DNA is shown, and the CDR3 is as TCRdb lists it. The chain joins TRBV11-2 to TRBJ1-2. Germline V gives CDR1 SGHAT, CDR2 FQNNGV. The CDR3 comprises 10 residues, both ends counted. The CDR3 loop reads CASSLTDATY.

The chain is built from TRBV5-1 and TRBJ1-1; D is undetermined. The V gene lost 7 bases and the J gene lost 0 bases, with 16 bases spanning the gap. The CDR3 runs 15 residues. The germline gives CDR1 SGHRS, CDR2 YFSETQ. CDR3 residues: CASLPDPGVNTEAFF. The CDR3 DNA sequence: TGCGCCAGCTTACCCGACCCTGGGGTGAACACTGAAGCTTTCTTT. The full variable domain, completed using reference TRBV5-1 and TRBJ1-1, is KAGVTQTPRYLIKTRGQQVTLSCSPISGHRSVSWYQQTPGQGLQFLFEYFSETQRNKGNFPGRFSGRQFSNSRSEMNVSTLELGDSALYLCASLPDPGVNTEAFFGQGTRLTVV.

This clonotype has at least ten counts. The chain links TRBV6-1 to TRBJ1-2; perhaps TRBD1 as D (5 bases). Germline V CDR1 and CDR2: MNHNS, SASEGT. V gave up 8 bases and J gave up 0 bases, with 28 bases separating them. This CDR3 has 19 amino acids. CDR3 region: CASSPWGVRAPHANYGYTF. In nucleotides, the CDR3 is TGTGCCAGCTCCCCCTGGGGGGTCCGGGCCCCACACGCTAACTATGGCTACACCTTC.

The CDR3 bases are TGTGCCAGCAGCGGGACCGCAGAGGGCTACACCTTC. It is translated as CASSGTAEGYTF. This sequence joins TRBV6-1 and TRBJ1-2, with D possibly matching TRBD1 (5 bases). Germline V CDR1 and CDR2: MNHNS, SASEGT. This CDR3 contains 12 residues. V was trimmed by 6 bases and J by 8 bases, leaving 13 bases between them.

This clonotype was counted ten times or more. The rearrangement uses TRBV19 and TRBJ2-7; D not certain. The CDR3 length is 13 residues. The ends were cut back, 3 bases at V and 2 bases at J, with 8 bases in the middle. Germline V gene sequence: CDR1 LNHDA, CDR2 SQIVND (reference sequence). CDR3 sequence reads: CASSISPAYEQYF. DNA for the CDR3: TGTGCCAGTAGTATCAGTCCAGCCTACGAGCAGTACTTC.

This rearrangement joins TRBV7-6 to TRBJ2-5; 9 bases align to TRBD2. The germline gives CDR1 SGHVS, CDR2 FNYEAQ. With V trimmed by 1 base and J by 5 bases, 8 bases remained unmatched. This CDR3 contains 16 residues. The CDR3 DNA reads TGTGCCAGCAGCTTAGATGGTAGCGGGGGTGGGGAGACCCAGTACTTC. This sequence encodes CASSLDGSGGGETQYF. The full variable domain, with the rest looked up from reference TRBV7-6 and TRBJ2-5, is GAGVSQSPRYKVTKRGQDVALRCDPISGHVSLYWYRQALGQGPEFLTYFNYEAQQDKSGLPNDRFSAERPEGSISTLTIQRTEQRDSAMYRCASSLDGSGGGETQYFGPGTRLLVL.

This clonotype was counted many times. The rearrangement uses TRBV3-2 and TRBJ2-1; whether TRBD2, the table's D call, matches the DNA was not checked. TRBV3-2 is a recognized pseudogene. CDR3 size: 18 residues. CDR3 loop: CASTGLAGLDIWYNEQFF. The CDR3 bases are TGTGCCAGCACAGGACTAGCGGGACTAGACATATGGTACAATGAGCAGTTCTTC.

This clonotype occurred many times. V is TRBV30 and J is TRBJ2-7, with D possibly matching TRBD1 (6 bases). The V and J ends lost 6 bases and 1 base respectively, with 13 bases between them. Germline V lookup: CDR1 GTSNPN, CDR2 SVGIG (reference sequence). The CDR3 is made up of 13 amino acids. The CDR3 is CACTDSGSYEQYF. Written as DNA, the CDR3 is TGTGCCTGCACGGACAGTGGATCCTACGAGCAGTACTTC.

This clonotype is a singleton in its sample. A much larger clone differs by one base, so this may be a read error. V usage is TRBV5-1 and J usage is TRBJ2-5; the match to TRBD2 covers 15 bases. This CDR3 has 18 amino acids. CDR1 SGHRS and CDR2 YFSETQ come from the germline V gene. The DNA of the CDR3 is TGCGCCAGCAGCTTTACGGGACTAGCGGGGGGACCGGAAGATACCCAGTACTTC. This codes for CASSFTGLAGGPEDTQYF.

A note on this clonotype: A much more abundant neighbour one base away suggests this may be a read error. The chain couples TRBV10-2 to TRBJ2-1; no definite D call. This CDR3 region has 16 residues. Trimming shortened V by 7 bases and J by 0 bases, and 16 bases separated the two germline ends. Germline-derived CDR1 and CDR2 are WSHSY and SAAADI. The chain's CDR3 is CASNREQSFSYNEQFF. The CDR3 DNA reads TGCGCCAGCAATAGAGAACAGTCCTTCTCCTACAATGAGCAGTTCTTC.

Concerning this clonotype itself: A read error may account for a junction end that differs from germline. The gene calls are TRBV7-9 and TRBJ2-1, with D unclear. Germline V gene data show CDR1 as SEHNR and CDR2 as FQNEAQ (reference sequence). The CDR3 extends over 15 amino acids. The chain's CDR3 is CASSLVPTAYNGQFF. The CDR3 DNA reads as TGTGCCAGCAGCTTAGTACCCACAGCCTACAATGGGCAGTTCTTC. The full variable domain, completed using reference TRBV7-9 and TRBJ2-1, is DTGVSQNPRHKITKRGQNVTFRCDPISEHNRLYWYRQTLGQGPEFLTYFQNEAQLEKSRLLSDRFSAERPKGSFSTLEIQRTEQGDSAMYLCASSLVPTAYNGQFFGPGTRLTVL.

As for this clonotype: A read error likely explains this, since a far larger clone differs by one base. J is TRBJ1-2 and V is TRBV7-9; 8 positions match TRBD1. This CDR3 spans 15 amino acids. J lost 5 bases, V lost 1 base, and 6 bases had no gene match. From germline, CDR1 is SEHNR and CDR2 FQNEAQ (reference sequence). The CDR3 nucleotides read TGTGCCAGCAGCTTAGTCCAGGGGGCTGTATATGGCTACACCTTC. It is translated as CASSLVQGAVYGYTF.

A remark on this clonotype: This is likely an artifact of a read error, given a far larger clone one base away. The chain couples TRBV6-9 to TRBJ2-1; D may correspond to TRBD1 or TRBD2 (6 bases each). The CDR3 is made up of 15 amino acids. V was shortened by 3 bases and J by 4 bases, with 13 bases between the two germline ends. Germline V gene lookup returns CDR1 MNHGY and CDR2 SVAAGI. In DNA, the CDR3 is TGTGCCAGCAGTTACCGAGGGGGGCTTTACAATGAGCAGTTCTTC. As protein: CASSYRGGLYNEQFF.

This clonotype was seen many times. The V and J genes are TRBV7-2 and TRBJ1-6; 8 bases agree with TRBD1. Looked up from germline, CDR1 is SGHTA and CDR2 is FQGNSA. With 5 bases clipped from V and 9 bases from J, the junction kept 9 bases outside the gene matches. The CDR3 contains 15 residues. The CDR3 here is CASSVLRGRGSPLHF. The CDR3 DNA reads TGTGCCAGCAGCGTACTCAGGGGGCGAGGTTCACCCCTCCACTTT.

The table lists this clonotype with a count of one. This chain uses TRBV7-9 with TRBJ2-1, with TRBD2 matching over 7 bases. CDR3 length: 14 amino acids. The V segment lost 5 bases and the J segment 2 bases; nucleotides outside the gene matches: 3. Germline loops: CDR1 SEHNR, CDR2 FQNEAQ (reference sequence). CDR3 nucleotide sequence: TGTGCCAGCAGCCTTGGACTAGCCTACAATGAGCAGTTCTTC. Protein: CASSLGLAYNEQFF.

The chain employs TRBV5-1 and TRBJ2-2; the D call may be TRBD1 or TRBD2 (5 bases each). Trimming pared 4 bases from V and 1 base from J, leaving 14 bases between. The CDR3 has 16 amino acids. CDR1 and CDR2 from the germline V gene are SGHRS and YFSETQ. CDR3 coding DNA: TGCGCCAGCAGCAGGGACGGACAAATGAACACCGGGGAGCTGTTTTTT. Translated: CASSRDGQMNTGELFF.

The chain uses TRBV3-1 and TRBJ1-2; no firm D call. The length of the CDR3 is 15 residues. In germline, CDR1 is LGHDT, CDR2 YNNKEL (reference sequence). V lost 0 bases, J lost 6 bases, and 14 bases lay in between. The CDR3 nucleotides read TGTGCCAGCAGCCAAGATGTGAAGGTTTTCCATGGCTACACCTTC. It codes for CASSQDVKVFHGYTF.

About this clonotype: One junction end does not reproduce the germline sequence, and a read error may be involved. The chain is built from TRBV4-1 and TRBJ1-6; D is undetermined. The CDR3 extends over 14 amino acids. CDR1 and CDR2 (germline): MGHRA, YSYEKL. The CDR3 is CASIQEAGVSPLHF. The CDR3 DNA sequence: TGCGCCAGCATCCAAGAGGCCGGGGTCTCACCCCTCCACTTT.

This clonotype ranks as medium-sized. The V and J genes are TRBV6-1 and TRBJ1-2; D possibly corresponds to TRBD1 (6 bases). The CDR3 runs to 12 residues. Trimming cost V 3 bases and J 8 bases, with 10 bases left between them. Germline assignment: CDR1 MNHNS and CDR2 SASEGT. The CDR3 coding sequence is TGTGCCAGCAGTGACAGGGGTGAGGGCTACACCTTC. This sequence encodes CASSDRGEGYTF.

This clonotype was counted many times. V usage is TRBV29-1 and J usage is TRBJ1-2; no definite D call. There are 11 residues in the CDR3. The germline V gene has CDR1 SQVTM and CDR2 ANQGSEA. Trimming cost V 4 bases and J 8 bases, with 11 bases left between them. This CDR3 is CSVVWVGGYTF. In nucleotides, the CDR3 is TGCAGCGTTGTCTGGGTCGGAGGCTACACCTTC.

About this clonotype: One base away lies a much larger clone, so this may be a sequencing read error. The chain recombines TRBV5-5 with TRBJ2-7, with a weak D call TRBD1 (5 bases). Trimming removed 3 bases from V and 0 bases from J, with 13 bases in between. Germline values: CDR1 SGHKS, CDR2 YYEKEE (reference sequence). The CDR3 consists of 15 residues. The CDR3 here is CASSSQVASSYEQYF. CDR3 nucleotide sequence: TGTGCCAGCAGCTCACAGGTGGCGAGCTCCTACGAGCAGTACTTC.

The chain uses TRBV5-1 and TRBJ2-2; D unclear. There are 15 residues in the CDR3. V dropped 0 bases and J dropped 5 bases, with 11 bases sitting between them. The germline V gene encodes CDR1 SGHRS and CDR2 YFSETQ. CDR3 protein: CASSLGALGTGELFF. In DNA form, the CDR3 reads TGCGCCAGCAGCTTGGGGGCCCTTGGAACCGGGGAGCTGTTTTTT.

This clonotype qualifies as medium-sized. The genes are TRBV6-5 and TRBJ2-7, with D uncertain. Germline V gives CDR1 MNHEY, CDR2 SVGAGI. The CDR3 sequence is 12 residues long. Trimming removed 6 bases from V and 0 bases from J, with 6 bases in between. CDR3 coding DNA: TGTGCCAGCAGGTACAACTCCTACGAGCAGTACTTC. The encoded protein is CASRYNSYEQYF.

In this sample, this clonotype turned up many times. This sequence joins TRBV5-1 and TRBJ2-3; D remains ambiguous. In germline, CDR1 is SGHRS, CDR2 YFSETQ. V was trimmed by 2 bases and J by 4 bases, leaving 11 bases between them. This CDR3 spans 14 amino acids. In DNA form, the CDR3 reads TGCGCCAGCAGCTTTCTAGTGAGTGCAGATACGCAGTATTTT. Translating it yields CASSFLVSADTQYF.